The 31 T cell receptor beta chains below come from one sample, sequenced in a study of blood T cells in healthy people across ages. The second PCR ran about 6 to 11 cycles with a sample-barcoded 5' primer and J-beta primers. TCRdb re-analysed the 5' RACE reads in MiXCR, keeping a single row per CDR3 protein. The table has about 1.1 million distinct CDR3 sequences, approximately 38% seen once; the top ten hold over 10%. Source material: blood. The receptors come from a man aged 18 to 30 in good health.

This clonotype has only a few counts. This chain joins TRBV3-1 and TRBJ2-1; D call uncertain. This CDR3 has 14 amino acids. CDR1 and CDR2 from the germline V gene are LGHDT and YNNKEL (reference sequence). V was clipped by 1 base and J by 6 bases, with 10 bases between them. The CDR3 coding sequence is TGTGCCAGCAGCCAAGCAACGAAGGGCAATGAGCAGTTCTTC. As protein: CASSQATKGNEQFF.

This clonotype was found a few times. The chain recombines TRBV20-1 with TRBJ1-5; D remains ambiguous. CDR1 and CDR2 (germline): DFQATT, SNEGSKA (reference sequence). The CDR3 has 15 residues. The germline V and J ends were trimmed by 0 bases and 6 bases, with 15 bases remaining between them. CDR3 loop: CSARDTKPWGQPQHF. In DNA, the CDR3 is TGCAGTGCTAGAGACACCAAGCCTTGGGGTCAGCCCCAGCATTTT.

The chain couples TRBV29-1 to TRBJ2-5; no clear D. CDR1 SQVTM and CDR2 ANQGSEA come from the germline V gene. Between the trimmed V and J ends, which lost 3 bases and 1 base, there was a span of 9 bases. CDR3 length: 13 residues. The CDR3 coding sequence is TGCAGCGTTGAGGATACTCCCCAAGAGACCCAGTACTTC. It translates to CSVEDTPQETQYF.

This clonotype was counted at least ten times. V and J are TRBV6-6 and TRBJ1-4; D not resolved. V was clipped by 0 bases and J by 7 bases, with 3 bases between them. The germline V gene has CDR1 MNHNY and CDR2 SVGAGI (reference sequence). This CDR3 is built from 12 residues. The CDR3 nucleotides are TGTGCCAGCAGTTACTCGACTGAAAAACTGTTTTTT. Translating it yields CASSYSTEKLFF.

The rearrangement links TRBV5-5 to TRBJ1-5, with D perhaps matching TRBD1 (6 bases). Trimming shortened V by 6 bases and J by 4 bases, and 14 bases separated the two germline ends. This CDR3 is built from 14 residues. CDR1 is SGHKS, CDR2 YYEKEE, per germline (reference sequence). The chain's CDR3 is CASNLGALNQPQHF. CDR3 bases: TGTGCCAGCAATCTGGGGGCGTTGAATCAGCCCCAGCATTTT.

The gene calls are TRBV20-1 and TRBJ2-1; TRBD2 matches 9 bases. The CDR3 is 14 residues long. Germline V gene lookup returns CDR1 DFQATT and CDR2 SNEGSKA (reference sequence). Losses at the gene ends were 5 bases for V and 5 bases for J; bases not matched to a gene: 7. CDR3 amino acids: CSAWRGGVNNEQFF. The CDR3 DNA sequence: TGCAGTGCTTGGCGGGGGGGAGTTAACAATGAGCAGTTCTTC.

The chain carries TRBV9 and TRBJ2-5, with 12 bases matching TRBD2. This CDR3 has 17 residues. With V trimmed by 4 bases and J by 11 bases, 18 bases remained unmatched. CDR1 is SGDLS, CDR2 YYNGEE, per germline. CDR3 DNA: TGTGCCAGCAGCCCAGTGGCTAGCGGGGGGGCCGGCAATGAGCAGTACTTC. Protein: CASSPVASGGAGNEQYF.

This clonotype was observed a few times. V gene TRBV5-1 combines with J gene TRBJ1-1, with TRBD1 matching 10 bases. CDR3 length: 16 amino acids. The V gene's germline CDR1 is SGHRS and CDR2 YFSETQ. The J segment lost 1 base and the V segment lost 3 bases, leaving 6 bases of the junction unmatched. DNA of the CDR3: TGCGCCAGCAGCTCGACAGGGGGCGAATCGAACACTGAAGCTTTCTTT. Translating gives CASSSTGGESNTEAFF.

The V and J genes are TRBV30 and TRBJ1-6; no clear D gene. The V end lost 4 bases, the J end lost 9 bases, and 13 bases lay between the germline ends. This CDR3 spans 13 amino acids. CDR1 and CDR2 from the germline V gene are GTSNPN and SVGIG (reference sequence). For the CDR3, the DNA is TGTGCCTGGAAGGCTAGGGAGAGTTCACCCCTCCACTTT. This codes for CAWKARESSPLHF.

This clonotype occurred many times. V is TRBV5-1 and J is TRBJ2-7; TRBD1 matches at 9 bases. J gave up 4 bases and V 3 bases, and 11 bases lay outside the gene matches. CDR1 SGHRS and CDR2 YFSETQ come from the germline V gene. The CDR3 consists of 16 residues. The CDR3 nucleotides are TGCGCCAGCAGCTCCACCCAGGACAGGGGAGAGTACGAGCAGTACTTC. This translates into CASSSTQDRGEYEQYF. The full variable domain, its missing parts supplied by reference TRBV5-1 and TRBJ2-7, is KAGVTQTPRYLIKTRGQQVTLSCSPISGHRSVSWYQQTPGQGLQFLFEYFSETQRNKGNFPGRFSGRQFSNSRSEMNVSTLELGDSALYLCASSSTQDRGEYEQYFGPGTRLTVT.

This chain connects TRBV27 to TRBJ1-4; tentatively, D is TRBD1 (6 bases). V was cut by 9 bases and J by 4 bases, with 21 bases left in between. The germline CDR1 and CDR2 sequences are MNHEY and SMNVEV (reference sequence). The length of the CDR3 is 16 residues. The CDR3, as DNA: TGTGCCAGTTCAAGCACGGGGGGCGCTTATAATGAAAAACTGTTTTTT. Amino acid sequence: CASSSTGGAYNEKLFF.

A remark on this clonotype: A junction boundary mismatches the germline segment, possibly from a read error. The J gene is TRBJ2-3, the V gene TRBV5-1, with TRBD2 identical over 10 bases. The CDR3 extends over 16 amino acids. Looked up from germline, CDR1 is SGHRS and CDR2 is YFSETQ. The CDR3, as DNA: TGCGCCAGCAGCCTTACTAGCGGGGCTAGCACAGATATGCAGTATTTT. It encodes CASSLTSGASTDMQYF.

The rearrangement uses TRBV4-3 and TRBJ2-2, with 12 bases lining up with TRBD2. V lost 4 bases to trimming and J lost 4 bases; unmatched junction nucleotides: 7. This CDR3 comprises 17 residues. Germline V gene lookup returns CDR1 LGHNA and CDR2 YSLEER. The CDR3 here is CASSLDGLAGTTGELFF. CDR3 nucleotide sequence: TGCGCCAGCAGCCTCGATGGACTAGCGGGGACCACCGGGGAGCTGTTTTTT.

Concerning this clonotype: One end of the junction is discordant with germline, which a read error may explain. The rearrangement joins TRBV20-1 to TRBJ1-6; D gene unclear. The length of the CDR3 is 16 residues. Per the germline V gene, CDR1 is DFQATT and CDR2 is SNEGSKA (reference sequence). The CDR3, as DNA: TGCAGTGCTAGAGATTCATTAGGCGTAGATAATTCACCTCTCCACTTT. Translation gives CSARDSLGVDNSPLHF.

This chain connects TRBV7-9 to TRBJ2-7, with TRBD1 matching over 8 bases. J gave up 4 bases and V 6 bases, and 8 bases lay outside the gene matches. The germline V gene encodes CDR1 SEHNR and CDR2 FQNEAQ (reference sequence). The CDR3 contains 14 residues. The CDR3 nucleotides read TGTGCCAGCAGTCGAATACAGGGGGGTTACGAGCAGTACTTC. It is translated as CASSRIQGGYEQYF.

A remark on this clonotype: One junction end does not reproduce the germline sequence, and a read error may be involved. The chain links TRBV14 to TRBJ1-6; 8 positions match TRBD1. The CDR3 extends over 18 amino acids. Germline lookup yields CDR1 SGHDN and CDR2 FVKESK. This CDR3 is CASNQDPQTGAWNSPLHF. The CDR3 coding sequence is TGTGCCAGCAACCAAGATCCCCAGACAGGGGCTTGGAATTCACCCCTCCACTTT.

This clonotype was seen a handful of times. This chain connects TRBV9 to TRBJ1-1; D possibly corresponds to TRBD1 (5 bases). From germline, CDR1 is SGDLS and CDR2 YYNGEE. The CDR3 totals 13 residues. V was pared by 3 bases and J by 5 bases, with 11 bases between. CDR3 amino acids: CASSAWGGTEAFF. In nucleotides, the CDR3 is TGTGCCAGCAGCGCCTGGGGGGGAACTGAAGCTTTCTTT.

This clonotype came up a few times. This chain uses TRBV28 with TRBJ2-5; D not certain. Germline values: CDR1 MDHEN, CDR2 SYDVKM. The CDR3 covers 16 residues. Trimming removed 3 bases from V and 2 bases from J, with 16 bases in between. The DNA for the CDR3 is TGTGCCAGCAGTTTGGGAAGCACGAAATCACAAGAGACCCAGTACTTC. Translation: CASSLGSTKSQETQYF.

The CDR3 reads CASSRRDRDQETQYF. The CDR3 DNA reads TGTGCCAGCAGCCGGCGGGACAGAGATCAAGAGACCCAGTACTTC. The V and J genes are TRBV5-6 and TRBJ2-5, with D possibly matching TRBD1 (7 bases). Per the germline V gene, CDR1 is SGHDT and CDR2 is YYEEEE. Trimming removed 4 bases at V and 2 bases at J, with 15 bases between. CDR3 length equals 15 residues.

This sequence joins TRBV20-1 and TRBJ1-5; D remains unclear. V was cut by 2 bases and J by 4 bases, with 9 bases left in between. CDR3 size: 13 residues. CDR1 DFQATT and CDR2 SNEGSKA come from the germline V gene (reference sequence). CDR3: CSARHAENQPQHF. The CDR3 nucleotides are TGCAGTGCTAGACATGCCGAGAATCAGCCCCAGCATTTT.

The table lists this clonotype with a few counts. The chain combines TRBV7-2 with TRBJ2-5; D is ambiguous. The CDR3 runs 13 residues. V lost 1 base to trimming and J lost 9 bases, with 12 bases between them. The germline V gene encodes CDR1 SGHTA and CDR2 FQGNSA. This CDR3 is CASSLEAPWAQYF. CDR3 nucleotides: TGTGCCAGCAGCTTAGAGGCCCCCTGGGCCCAGTACTTC.

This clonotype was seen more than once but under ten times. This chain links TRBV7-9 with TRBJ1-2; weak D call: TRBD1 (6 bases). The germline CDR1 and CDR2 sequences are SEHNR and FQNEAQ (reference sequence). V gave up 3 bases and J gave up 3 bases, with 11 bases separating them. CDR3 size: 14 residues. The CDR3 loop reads CASSFSGADYGYTF. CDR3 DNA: TGTGCCAGCAGCTTCTCAGGGGCAGACTATGGCTACACCTTC. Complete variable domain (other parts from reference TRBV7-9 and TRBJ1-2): DTGVSQNPRHKITKRGQNVTFRCDPISEHNRLYWYRQTLGQGPEFLTYFQNEAQLEKSRLLSDRFSAERPKGSFSTLEIQRTEQGDSAMYLCASSFSGADYGYTFGSGTRLTVV.

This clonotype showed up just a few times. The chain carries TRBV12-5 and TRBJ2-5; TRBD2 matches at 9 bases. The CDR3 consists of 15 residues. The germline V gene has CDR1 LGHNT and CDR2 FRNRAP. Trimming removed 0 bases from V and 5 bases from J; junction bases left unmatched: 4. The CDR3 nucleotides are TGTGCTAGTGGTTTGGTGGGACTAGCTGGGGAGACCCAGTACTTC. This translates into CASGLVGLAGETQYF.

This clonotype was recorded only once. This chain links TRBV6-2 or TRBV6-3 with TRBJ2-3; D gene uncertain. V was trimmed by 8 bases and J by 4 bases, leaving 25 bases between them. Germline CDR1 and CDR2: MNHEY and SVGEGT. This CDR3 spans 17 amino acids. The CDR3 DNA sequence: TGTGCCAGCGCCGCCCAGCAGGCCTCCAGATTCGCAGATACGCAGTATTTT. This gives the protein CASAAQQASRFADTQYF.

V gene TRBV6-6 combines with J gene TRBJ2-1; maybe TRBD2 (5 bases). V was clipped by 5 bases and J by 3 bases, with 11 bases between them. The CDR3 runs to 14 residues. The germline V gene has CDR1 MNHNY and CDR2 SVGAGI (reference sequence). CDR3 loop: CASSVDGVYNEQFF. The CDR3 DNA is TGTGCCAGCAGTGTGGACGGGGTCTACAATGAGCAGTTCTTC.

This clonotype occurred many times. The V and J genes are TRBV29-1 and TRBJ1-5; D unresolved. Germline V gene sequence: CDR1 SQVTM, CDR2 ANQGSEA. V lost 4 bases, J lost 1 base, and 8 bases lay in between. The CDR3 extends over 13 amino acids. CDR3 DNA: TGCAGCGTTGCGCAGACGAGCAATCAGCCCCAGCATTTT. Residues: CSVAQTSNQPQHF.

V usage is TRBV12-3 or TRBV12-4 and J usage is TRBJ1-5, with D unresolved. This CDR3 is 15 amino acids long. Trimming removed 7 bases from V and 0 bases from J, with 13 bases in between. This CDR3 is CASTPGGISNQPQHF. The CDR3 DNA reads TGTGCCAGCACCCCCGGTGGTATTAGCAATCAGCCCCAGCATTTT.

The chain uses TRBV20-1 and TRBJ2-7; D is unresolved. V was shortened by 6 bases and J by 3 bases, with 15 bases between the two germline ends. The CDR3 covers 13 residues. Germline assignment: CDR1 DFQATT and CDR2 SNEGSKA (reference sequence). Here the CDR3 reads CSAATAEFYEQYF. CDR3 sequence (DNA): TGCAGTGCCGCAACAGCCGAATTCTACGAGCAGTACTTC.

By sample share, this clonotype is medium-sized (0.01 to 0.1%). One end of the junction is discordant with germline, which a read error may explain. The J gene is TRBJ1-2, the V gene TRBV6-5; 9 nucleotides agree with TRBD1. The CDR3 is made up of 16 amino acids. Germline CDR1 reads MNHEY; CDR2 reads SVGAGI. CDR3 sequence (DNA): TGTGCCAGCAGTTTGCAGACCGGGACAGGGTACTACGGCTACACCTTC. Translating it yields CASSLQTGTGYYGYTF.

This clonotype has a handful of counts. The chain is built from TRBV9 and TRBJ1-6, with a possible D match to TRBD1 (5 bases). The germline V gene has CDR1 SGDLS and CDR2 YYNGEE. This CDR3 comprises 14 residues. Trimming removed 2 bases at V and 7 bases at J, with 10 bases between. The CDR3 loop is CASSVGTENSPLHF. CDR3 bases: TGTGCCAGCAGCGTGGGGACGGAGAATTCACCCCTCCACTTT.

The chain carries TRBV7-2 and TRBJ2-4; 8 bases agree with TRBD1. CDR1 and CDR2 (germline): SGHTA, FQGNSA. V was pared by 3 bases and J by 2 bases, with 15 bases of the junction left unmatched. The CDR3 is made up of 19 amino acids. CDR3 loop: CASSFQTRSDRESKNIQYF. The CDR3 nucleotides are TGTGCCAGCAGCTTCCAAACACGATCGGACAGGGAATCCAAAAACATTCAGTACTTC.